This TCR beta chain is drawn from a study of blood T cells in healthy people across ages (dated by TCRdb to the mid-2010s). At the level of the whole study: Template switching captured roughly one uniquely barcoded TCR beta cDNA molecule per two T cells in model experiments. Using deep sequencing normalized with unique cDNA molecular identifiers, the study measured how TCR beta repertoire diversity changes with age. The donors were divided into four age groups: young (average roughly 17 years), middle-aged (under 40), aged (approximately 62) and long-lived (about 90). To avoid experimental bias, donors of different ages were randomly spread across the sequencing lanes. For two donors (one aged 18 to 30 and one aged 80 or older), the study analyzed two additional independent replicas of 1 million unique cDNA reads from the same blood draw.

A distance of 4 bases separates the germline ends of V and J, which lose 3 bases and 1 base respectively. The CDR3 numbers 13 residues from cysteine through phenylalanine. The read is trimmed to its CDR3 DNA, 39 bases read in frame from base 1. According to the germline V gene, CDR1 reads SGHRS and CDR2 reads YFSETQ. What the study reported, not specific to this receptor: Bulk unsorted PBMC profiling prevented conclusive comparison of naive and antigen-experienced compartments. Estimates of total diversity based on one million sequenced T cells were regarded as lower bounds and as underestimates. Because donor CMV infection status was unknown, age-related changes in expanded clonotypes were potentially confounded. Compared with the aged group, the long-lived group had more naive CD4+ T cells, fewer expanded clones and increased TCR diversity, a pattern suggesting age selection. There was a strong correlation between observed TCR beta diversity and the percentage of naive T cells measured by flow cytometry. Observed TCR beta diversity per million T cells fell roughly linearly with age, and a significant reduction was already apparent by age about 36.

Donors were roughly 40 systemically healthy Caucasian individuals from Russia aged 6 to 90 years. Around 9.7 milliliters of peripheral blood were collected from each donor into EDTA-treated Vacutainer tubes. Ficoll-Paque density-gradient centrifugation was used to isolate PBMCs, with at least 6 million per sample. Total RNA was extracted from PBMCs with Trizol reagent, with at least 5.5 micrograms obtained per sample. For every donor, an aliquot of PBMCs went through flow cytometry to measure the percentages of naive CD45RAhigh/CD27high T cells. Receptors were amplified or captured by 5' RACE. Sequencer: Illumina HiSeq 2500. A second PCR of about 7 to 12 cycles was run with a J-beta primer mix and a sample-barcoded 5' primer. A template-switch 5' adaptor carrying 12 random nucleotides introduced a unique molecular identifier onto each TCR beta cDNA molecule. Each sample yielded at least 2.5 million CDR3-containing paired-end reads. All of the RNA was converted into first-strand cDNA using the Mint cDNA synthesis kit, with a TRBC-specific oligonucleotide serving as the primer. After uracil-DNA glycosylase treatment, a first 18-cycle PCR used universal primers M1SS and BC2_uni_R on all cDNA. Per the original workflow: Normalization of each sample was performed by random selection of 1 million high-quality reads, each carrying a distinct molecular identifier. Instead of being binned into consensus sequences, reads that shared molecular identifiers were thrown out. MiTCR, with a Q25 quality threshold and the strictest error-elimination algorithm, was used for CDR3 identification, clonotype clustering and error correction. Lower-bound total TCR beta diversity was estimated with a nonparametric unseen species model using Euler transformation. TCRdb trimmed public reads at Q25 via fastp, called clones via MiXCR and kept in-frame beta chains. Identical CDR3 protein sequences are pooled into one entry, listed with their most common genes and DNA. The V and J calls come from TCRdb's annotation, not from the publication. Here the sample has 700,000 or so distinct CDR3 sequences; approximately 22% occur a single time. The leading ten clones occupy 20% to 25% of the sample.

A few counts support this clonotype. There is no known antigen for this receptor. No per-base quality is available; no much larger clone lies one base away. Sample: blood. The chain couples TRBV5-1 to TRBJ2-2, with the D gene not confidently named. This clonotype originated in a man aged 65-85 years in good health. The nucleotide sequence reads as follows: TGCGCCAGCAGCTCGATGAACACCGGGGAGCTGTTTTTT. Its translation reads: CASSSMNTGELFF.